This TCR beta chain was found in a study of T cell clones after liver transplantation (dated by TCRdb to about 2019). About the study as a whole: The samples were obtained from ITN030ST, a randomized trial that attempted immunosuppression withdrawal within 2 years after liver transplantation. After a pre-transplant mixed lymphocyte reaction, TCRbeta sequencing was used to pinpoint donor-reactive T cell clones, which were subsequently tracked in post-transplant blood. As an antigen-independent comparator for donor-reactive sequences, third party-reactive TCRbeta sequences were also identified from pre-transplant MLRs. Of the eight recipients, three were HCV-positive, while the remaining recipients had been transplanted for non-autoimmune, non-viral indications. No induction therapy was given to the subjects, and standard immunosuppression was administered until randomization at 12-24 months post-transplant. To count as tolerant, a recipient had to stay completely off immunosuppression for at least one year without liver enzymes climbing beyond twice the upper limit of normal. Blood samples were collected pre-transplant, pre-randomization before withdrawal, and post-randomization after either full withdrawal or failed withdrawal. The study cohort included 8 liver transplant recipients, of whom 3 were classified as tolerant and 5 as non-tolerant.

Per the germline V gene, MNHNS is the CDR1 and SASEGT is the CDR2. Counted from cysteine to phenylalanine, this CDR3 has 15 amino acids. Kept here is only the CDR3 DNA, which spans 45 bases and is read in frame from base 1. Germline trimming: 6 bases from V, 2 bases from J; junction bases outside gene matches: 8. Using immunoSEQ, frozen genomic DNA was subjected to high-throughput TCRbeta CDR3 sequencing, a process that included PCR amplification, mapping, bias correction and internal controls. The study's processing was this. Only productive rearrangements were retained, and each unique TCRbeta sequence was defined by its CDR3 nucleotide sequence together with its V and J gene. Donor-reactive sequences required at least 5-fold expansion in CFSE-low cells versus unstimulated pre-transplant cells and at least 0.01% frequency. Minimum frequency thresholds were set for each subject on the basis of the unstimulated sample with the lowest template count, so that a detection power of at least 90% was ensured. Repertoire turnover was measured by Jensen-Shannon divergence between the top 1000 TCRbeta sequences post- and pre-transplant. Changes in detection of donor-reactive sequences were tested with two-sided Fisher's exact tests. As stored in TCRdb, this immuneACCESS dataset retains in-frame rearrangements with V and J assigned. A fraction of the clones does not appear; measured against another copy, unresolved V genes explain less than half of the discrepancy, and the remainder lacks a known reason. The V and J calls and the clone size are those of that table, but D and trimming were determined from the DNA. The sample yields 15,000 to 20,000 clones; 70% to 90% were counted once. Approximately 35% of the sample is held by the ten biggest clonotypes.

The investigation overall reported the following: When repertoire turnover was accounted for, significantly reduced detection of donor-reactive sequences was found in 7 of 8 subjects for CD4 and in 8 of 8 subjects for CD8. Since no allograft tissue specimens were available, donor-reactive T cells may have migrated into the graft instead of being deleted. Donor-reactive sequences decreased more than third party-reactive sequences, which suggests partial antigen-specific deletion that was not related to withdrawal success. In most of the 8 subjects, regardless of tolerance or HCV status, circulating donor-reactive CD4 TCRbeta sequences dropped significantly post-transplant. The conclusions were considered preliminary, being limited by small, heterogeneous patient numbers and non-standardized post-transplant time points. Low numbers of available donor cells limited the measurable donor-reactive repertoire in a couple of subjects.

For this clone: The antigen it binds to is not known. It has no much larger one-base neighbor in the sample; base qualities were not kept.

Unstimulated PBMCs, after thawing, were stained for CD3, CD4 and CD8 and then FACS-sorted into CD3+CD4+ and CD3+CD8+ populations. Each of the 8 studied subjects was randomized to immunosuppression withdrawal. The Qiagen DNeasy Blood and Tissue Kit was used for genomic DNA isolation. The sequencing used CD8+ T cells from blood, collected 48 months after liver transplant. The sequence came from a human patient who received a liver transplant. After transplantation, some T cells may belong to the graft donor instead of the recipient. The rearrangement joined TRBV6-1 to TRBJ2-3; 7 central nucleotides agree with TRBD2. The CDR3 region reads CASRVGRGTTDTQYF. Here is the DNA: TGTGCCAGCAGGGTAGGGAGGGGTACCACAGATACGCAGTATTTT.